These 4 T cell receptor beta chains originate from one sample sequenced in a study of OX40 agonist ivuxolimab in advanced cancers. Sequencing used immunoSEQ multiplex PCR; TCRdb keeps in-frame clones, though not all of them. The sample shows tens of thousands of clones, about 91% of them seen only once. The sample consisted of CD4+ or CD8+ T cells sorted from blood, taken in a trial of the OX40 agonist ivuxolimab. The source is an adult with an advanced solid tumor such as melanoma, head and neck, liver or kidney cancer.

The chain uses TRBV4-1 and TRBJ2-5, with 12 bases aligning to TRBD2. Germline lookup yields CDR1 MGHRA and CDR2 YSYEKL. This CDR3 has 17 residues. Losses at the gene ends were 3 bases for V and 3 bases for J; bases not matched to a gene: 8. The CDR3 protein is CASSQTSGRLLEETQYF. The DNA for the CDR3 is TGCGCCAGCAGCCAGACTAGCGGGAGACTTTTAGAAGAGACCCAGTACTTC.

The J gene is TRBJ2-7, the V gene TRBV4-1; D is possibly TRBD1 (5 bases). The germline gives CDR1 MGHRA, CDR2 YSYEKL. The CDR3 has 15 amino acids. V dropped 0 bases and J dropped 4 bases, with 13 bases sitting between them. The CDR3 spells CASSQEIQVGYEQYF. The CDR3 DNA follows: TGCGCCAGCAGCCAAGAAATACAGGTTGGGTACGAGCAGTACTTC.

Of note for this clone: One junction end does not reproduce the germline sequence, and a read error may be involved. The J gene is TRBJ1-2, the V gene TRBV7-9; TRBD1 aligns across 10 bases. The CDR3 has 13 residues. Germline V CDR1 and CDR2: SEHNR, FQNEAQ (reference sequence). The CDR3 loop reads CASSTGGDYGHTF. The CDR3 nucleotides are TGTGCCAGCTCGACAGGGGGCGACTATGGCCACACCTTC.

The chain links TRBV18 to TRBJ2-1; D unresolved. V shed 2 bases and J shed 0 bases, with 8 bases lying between them. CDR1 is KGHSH, CDR2 LQKENI, per germline. The length of the CDR3 is 15 residues. The CDR3: CASSPLGGSYNEQFF. CDR3 DNA: TGTGCCAGCTCACCATTAGGCGGCTCCTACAATGAGCAGTTCTTC.